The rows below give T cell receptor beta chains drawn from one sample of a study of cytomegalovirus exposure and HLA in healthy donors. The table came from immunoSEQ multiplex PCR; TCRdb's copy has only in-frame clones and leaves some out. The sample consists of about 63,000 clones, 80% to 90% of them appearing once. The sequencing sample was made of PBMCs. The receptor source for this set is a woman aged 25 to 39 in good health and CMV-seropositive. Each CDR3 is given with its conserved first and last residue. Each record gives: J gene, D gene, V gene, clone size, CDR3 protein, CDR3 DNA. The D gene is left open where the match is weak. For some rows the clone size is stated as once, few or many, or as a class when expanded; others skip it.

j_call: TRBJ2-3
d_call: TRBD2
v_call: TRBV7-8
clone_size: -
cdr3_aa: CASSGIAGGTQYF
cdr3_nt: TGTGCCAGCAGCGGGATAGCGGGAGGAACGCAGTATTTT

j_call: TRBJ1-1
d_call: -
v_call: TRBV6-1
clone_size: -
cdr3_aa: CASSDSGVTEAFF
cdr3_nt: TGTGCCAGCAGTGACTCCGGGGTCACTGAAGCTTTCTTT

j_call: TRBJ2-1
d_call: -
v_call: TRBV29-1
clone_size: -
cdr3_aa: CSVEGGSLKQFF
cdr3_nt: TGCAGCGTTGAAGGGGGCAGTCTAAAGCAGTTCTTC

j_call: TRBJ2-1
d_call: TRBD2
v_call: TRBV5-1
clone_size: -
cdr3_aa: CASSHGTSGRRDEQFF
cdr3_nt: TGCGCCAGCAGCCACGGGACTAGCGGGAGACGAGATGAGCAGTTCTTC

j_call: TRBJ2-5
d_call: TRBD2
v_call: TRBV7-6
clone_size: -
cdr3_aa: CASRPGLAGIAETQYF
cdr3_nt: TGTGCCAGCAGACCGGGACTAGCGGGAATAGCAGAGACCCAGTACTTC

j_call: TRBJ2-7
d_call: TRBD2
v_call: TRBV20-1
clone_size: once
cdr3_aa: CSLSLAHEQYF
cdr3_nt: TGCAGCCTTTCACTAGCGCACGAGCAGTACTTC

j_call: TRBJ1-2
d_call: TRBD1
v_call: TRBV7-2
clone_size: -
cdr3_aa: CASTYGQGNGYTF
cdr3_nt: TGTGCCAGCACCTATGGACAGGGCAATGGCTACACCTTC

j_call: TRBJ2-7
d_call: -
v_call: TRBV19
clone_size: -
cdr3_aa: CASSIAPLYEQYF
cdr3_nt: TGTGCCAGTAGTATAGCCCCATTGTACGAGCAGTACTTC

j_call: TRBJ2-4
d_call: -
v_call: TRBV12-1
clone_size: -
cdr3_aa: CASSPLYVENIQYF
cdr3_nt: TGTGCCAGCAGCCCACTATATGTCGAAAACATTCAGTACTTC

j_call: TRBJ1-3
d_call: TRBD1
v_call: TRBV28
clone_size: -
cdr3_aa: CASSQGQGAGGNTIYF
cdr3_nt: TGTGCCAGCAGCCAAGGACAGGGGGCAGGGGGAAACACCATATATTTT

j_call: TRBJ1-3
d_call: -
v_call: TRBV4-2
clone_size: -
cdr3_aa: CASSRGPGNTIYF
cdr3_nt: TGTGCCAGCAGCCGGGGGCCTGGAAACACCATATATTTT

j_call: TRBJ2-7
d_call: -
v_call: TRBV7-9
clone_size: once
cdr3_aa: CASSLAGAWERYF
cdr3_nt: TGTGCCAGCAGCTTAGCGGGCGCCTGGGAGCGGTACTTC

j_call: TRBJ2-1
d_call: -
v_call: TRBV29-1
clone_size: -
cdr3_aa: CSVGTFYTNEQFF
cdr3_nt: TGCAGCGTCGGGACATTCTATACAAATGAGCAGTTCTTC

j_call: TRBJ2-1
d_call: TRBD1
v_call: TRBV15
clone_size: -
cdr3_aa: CATSRVGGTGQGKNEQFF
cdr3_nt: TGTGCCACCAGCAGAGTTGGTGGTACGGGACAGGGCAAAAATGAGCAGTTCTTC

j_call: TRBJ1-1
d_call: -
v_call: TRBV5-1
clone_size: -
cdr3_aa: CASSNNQWNTEAFF
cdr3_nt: TGCGCCAGCAGCAATAACCAGTGGAACACTGAAGCTTTCTTT

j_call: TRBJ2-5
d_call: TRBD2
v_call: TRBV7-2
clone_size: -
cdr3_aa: CASSLGSGLAGGGTQYF
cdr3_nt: TGTGCCAGCAGCTTAGGATCCGGGCTAGCGGGAGGGGGGACCCAGTACTTC

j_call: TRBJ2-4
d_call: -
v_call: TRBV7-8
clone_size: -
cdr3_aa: CASSLVSLNIQYF
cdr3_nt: TGTGCCAGCAGCTTAGTTTCCCTAAACATTCAGTACTTC

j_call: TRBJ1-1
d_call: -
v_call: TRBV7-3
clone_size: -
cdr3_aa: CASSLVANTEAFF
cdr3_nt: TGTGCCAGCAGCTTAGTAGCGAACACTGAAGCTTTCTTT

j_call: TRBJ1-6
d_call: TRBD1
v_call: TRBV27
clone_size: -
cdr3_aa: CASSPRTGATYNSPLHF
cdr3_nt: TGTGCCAGCAGTCCCCGGACAGGGGCGACGTATAATTCACCCCTCCACTTT

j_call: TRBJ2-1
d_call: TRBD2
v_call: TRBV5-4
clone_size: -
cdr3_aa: CASSREDGRANYNEQFF
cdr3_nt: TGTGCCAGCAGCCGGGAGGATGGGCGGGCCAACTACAATGAGCAGTTCTTC

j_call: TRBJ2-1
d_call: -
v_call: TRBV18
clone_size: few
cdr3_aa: CASSPSTGRYNEQFF
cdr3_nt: TGTGCCAGCTCACCCAGCACGGGGAGGTACAATGAGCAGTTCTTC

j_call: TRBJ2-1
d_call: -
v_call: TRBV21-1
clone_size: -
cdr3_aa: CASSSGKGGINEQFF
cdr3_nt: TGTGCCAGCAGCAGTGGAAAGGGGGGGATCAATGAGCAGTTCTTC

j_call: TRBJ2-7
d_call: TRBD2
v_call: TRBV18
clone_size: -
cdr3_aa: CASSIPSGSIYEQYF
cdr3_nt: TGTGCCAGCTCAATCCCTAGCGGGAGTATCTACGAGCAGTACTTC

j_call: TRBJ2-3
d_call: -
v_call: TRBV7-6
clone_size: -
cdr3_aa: CASSLGVAKGVTDTQYF
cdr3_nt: TGTGCCAGCAGCTTAGGGGTAGCCAAGGGAGTAACAGATACGCAGTATTTT

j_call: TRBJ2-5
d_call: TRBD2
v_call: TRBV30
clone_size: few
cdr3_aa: CAWSVRGVSAGGWETQYF
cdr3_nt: TGTGCCTGGAGTGTACGGGGAGTTTCAGCGGGAGGTTGGGAGACCCAGTACTTC

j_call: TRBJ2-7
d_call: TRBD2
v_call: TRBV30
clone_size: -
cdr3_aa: CAWRLTRTSGLYEQYF
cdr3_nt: TGTGCCTGGAGACTTACTCGGACTAGCGGACTCTACGAGCAGTACTTC

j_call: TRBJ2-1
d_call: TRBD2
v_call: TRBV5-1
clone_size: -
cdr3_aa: CASRPQTSGSWNEQFF
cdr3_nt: TGCGCCAGCAGACCCCAAACTAGCGGGAGTTGGAATGAGCAGTTCTTC

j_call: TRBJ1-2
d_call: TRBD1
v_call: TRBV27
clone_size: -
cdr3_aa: CASSPGQGYYGYTF
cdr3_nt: TGTGCCAGCAGTCCGGGACAGGGGTACTATGGCTACACCTTC